Listed below are T cell receptor beta chains from one sample, sequenced in a study of neurological immune-mediated disorders. TCRdb redid the calling of the 5' RACE reads with MiXCR, one entry per CDR3 protein. The data contain approximately 30,000 distinct CDR3 sequences, roughly 25% of them singletons. Specimen: CD4+ T cells from blood. These receptors were obtained from a man aged 50 to 59 with HTLV-1-associated myelopathy (HAM/TSP). Each CDR3 is given with its conserved first and last residue. D genes are given only for firm matches. The size field is filled for only some rows; it gives once, few, many or a size class.

clone size	J gene	V gene	D gene	CDR3 DNA	CDR3 protein
-	TRBJ2-3	TRBV5-1	TRBD1	TGCGCCAGCAGCTTTGGGGACAGGGGCACAGATACGCAGTATTTT	CASSFGDRGTDTQYF
-	TRBJ2-1	TRBV12-3/TRBV12-4	TRBD2	TGTGCCAGCAGTTTCACTAGCGGGGTAGAGGAGCAGTTCTTC	CASSFTSGVEEQFF
many	TRBJ1-2	TRBV5-1	TRBD1	TGCGCCAGCACCCTGACCCTGGGGACAGCGAACTATGGCTACACCTTC	CASTLTLGTANYGYTF
few	TRBJ1-6	TRBV5-1	-	TGCGCCAGCAGTCTCAGGGTAAATTCACCCCTCCACTTT	CASSLRVNSPLHF
many	TRBJ2-3	TRBV20-1	-	TGCAGTGCTAGAGGCCTCACGGGGGCGGGAGATACGCAGTATTTT	CSARGLTGAGDTQYF
many	TRBJ2-3	TRBV5-1	TRBD2	TGCGCCAGCAGCTTGCGGGGGGAGGGCACAGATACGCAGTATTTT	CASSLRGEGTDTQYF
many	TRBJ1-6	TRBV29-1	-	TGCAGCGTTTCGATCGGTGGTTCACCCCTCCACTTT	CSVSIGGSPLHF
many	TRBJ1-5	TRBV20-1	-	TGCAGTGCTAGAGACAGGTTTAGCAATCAGCCCCAGCATTTT	CSARDRFSNQPQHF
-	TRBJ2-1	TRBV5-1	TRBD1	TGCGCCAGCAGCTTGCCCGGGACAGGGATCAACAATGAGCAGTTCTTC	CASSLPGTGINNEQFF
many	TRBJ2-3	TRBV7-8	-	TGTGCCAGCAGCTATGGGAGCACAGATACGCAGTATTTT	CASSYGSTDTQYF
many	TRBJ2-5	TRBV24-1	TRBD2	TGTGCCACCAGTGATGGGAGTAGCGGGGGTGAGACCCAGTACTTC	CATSDGSSGGETQYF
many	TRBJ2-1	TRBV20-1	TRBD2	TGCAGTGCCCGGGGGGAAGCACCCAATGAGCAGTTCTTC	CSARGEAPNEQFF
many	TRBJ2-6	TRBV5-1	-	TGCGCCAGCAGCTTCGGGACATCCTCTGGGGCCAACGTCCTGACTTTC	CASSFGTSSGANVLTF
few	TRBJ1-2	TRBV5-1	-	TGCGCCAGCAGCTTGTCACAGGGATCTAGGGGCTACACCTTC	CASSLSQGSRGYTF
many	TRBJ1-1	TRBV20-1	-	TGCAGTGCTTCTCGACAGCGGGCTGAAGCTTTCTTT	CSASRQRAEAFF
-	TRBJ1-1	TRBV3-1	TRBD1	TGTGCCAGCAGCCGGGGACAGGGGGCGAGGACTGAAGCTTTCTTT	CASSRGQGARTEAFF
many	TRBJ2-7	TRBV5-1	-	TGCGCCAGCAGCTTGGACCTAACCTACGAGCAGTACTTC	CASSLDLTYEQYF
many	TRBJ1-1	TRBV6-5	-	TGTGCCAGCAGTTTAACTGGGGTCCCTGAAGCTTTCTTT	CASSLTGVPEAFF
many	TRBJ2-2	TRBV6-5	TRBD2	TGTGCCAGCACCCCCCGAGGGAGCGGGATTGTCACCGGGGAGCTGTTTTTT	CASTPRGSGIVTGELFF
many	TRBJ2-1	TRBV6-5	-	TGTGCCAGCAGCTTGGGACACTACAATGAGCAGTTCTTC	CASSLGHYNEQFF
many	TRBJ1-5	TRBV5-1	-	TGCGCCAGCAGCTTAGGAGAGGGGCCGGGGTACCAGCCCCAGCATTTT	CASSLGEGPGYQPQHF
many	TRBJ1-4	TRBV18	-	TGTGCCAGCGGCCCCGGACTAAATGAAAAACTGTTTTTT	CASGPGLNEKLFF
many	TRBJ1-5	TRBV12-3/TRBV12-4	-	TGTGCCAGCAGTTTAGCGGCAGGGGCTCAGCCCCAGCATTTT	CASSLAAGAQPQHF
many	TRBJ2-7	TRBV29-1	-	TGCAGCGTTTCTGACAGCTACGAGCAGTACTTC	CSVSDSYEQYF